These 2 T cell receptor beta chains were all obtained from the same sample, sequenced in a study of cytotoxic CD8 clonotypes in ibrutinib-treated CLL (dated by TCRdb to the early 2020s). Libraries came from the immunoSEQ multiplex PCR assay. Entries here come from immuneACCESS through TCRdb and include only in-frame sequences with V and J called. Some clones fail to appear in such tables; in the studies checked, an unresolved V gene covers under half of the shortfall, and the cause of the remainder is unknown. In this sample the table shows 200,000 to 250,000 clones, 60% to 80% of which occur a single time. Together, the top ten hold 5.9% of the sample. This sample's time point label indicates: approximately twelve months on ibrutinib. The source was PBMCs, collected after 12 months of ibrutinib treatment. Receptor source: a human donor with chronic lymphocytic leukemia.

The chain has TRBV18 and TRBJ1-5, with TRBD1 matching over 7 bases. This CDR3 has 16 residues. Germline lookup yields CDR1 KGHSH and CDR2 LQKENI. J gave up 4 bases and V 4 bases, and 10 bases lay outside the gene matches. The DNA for the CDR3 is TGTGCCAGCTCACTCATTCCGCCAGGGGGGAATCAGCCCCAGCATTTT. Amino acids: CASSLIPPGGNQPQHF.

CDR3 DNA sequence: TGTGCCGGGGAGGTGGGACTAGAGCAGTTCTTC. Protein sequence: CAGEVGLEQFF. This chain links TRBV7-9 with TRBJ2-1, with 7 nucleotides matching TRBD2. Trimming cost V 11 bases and J 10 bases; bases outside gene matches: 8. The CDR3 sequence is 11 residues long. The germline CDR1 and CDR2 sequences are SEHNR and FQNEAQ (reference sequence). Full variable domain (rest looked up from reference TRBV7-9 and TRBJ2-1): DTGVSQNPRHKITKRGQNVTFRCDPISEHNRLYWYRQTLGQGPEFLTYFQNEAQLEKSRLLSDRFSAERPKGSFSTLEIQRTEQGDSAMYLCAGEVGLEQFFGPGTRLTVL.